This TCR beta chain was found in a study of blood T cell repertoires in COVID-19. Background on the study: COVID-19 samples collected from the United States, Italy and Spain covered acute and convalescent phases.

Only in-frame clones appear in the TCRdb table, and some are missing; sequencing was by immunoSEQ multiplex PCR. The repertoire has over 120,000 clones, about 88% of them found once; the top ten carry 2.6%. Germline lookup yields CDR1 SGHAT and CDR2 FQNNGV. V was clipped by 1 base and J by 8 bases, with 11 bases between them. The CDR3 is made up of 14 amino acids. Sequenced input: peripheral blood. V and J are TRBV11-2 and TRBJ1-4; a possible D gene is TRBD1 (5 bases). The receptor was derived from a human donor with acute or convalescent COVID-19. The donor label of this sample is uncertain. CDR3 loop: CASSLAGVREKLFF. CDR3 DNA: TGTGCCAGCAGCTTAGCGGGGGTACGAGAAAAACTGTTTTTT.